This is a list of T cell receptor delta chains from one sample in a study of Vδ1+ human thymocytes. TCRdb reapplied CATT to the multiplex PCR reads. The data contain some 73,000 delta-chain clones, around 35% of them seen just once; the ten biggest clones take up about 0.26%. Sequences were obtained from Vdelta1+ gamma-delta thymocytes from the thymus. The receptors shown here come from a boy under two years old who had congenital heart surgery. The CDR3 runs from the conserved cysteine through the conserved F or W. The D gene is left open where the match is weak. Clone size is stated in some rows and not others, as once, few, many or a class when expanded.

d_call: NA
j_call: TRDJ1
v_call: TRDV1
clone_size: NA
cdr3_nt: TGTGCTCTTGGGAAGCTTTCGGGCTACACCGATAAACTCATCTTT
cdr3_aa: CALGKLSGYTDKLIF

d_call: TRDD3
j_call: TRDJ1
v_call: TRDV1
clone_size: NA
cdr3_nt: TGTGCTCTTGGACTATTCAGGTACTGGGGATCACTGCCCTCCCTTACCTCGTACACCGATAAACTCATCTTT
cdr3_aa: CALGLFRYWGSLPSLTSYTDKLIF

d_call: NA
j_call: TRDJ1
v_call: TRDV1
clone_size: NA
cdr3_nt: TGTGCTCTTGGGGACCCCAACAGGGGGTCCGGGGGAACCTACACCGATAAACTCATCTTT
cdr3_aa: CALGDPNRGSGGTYTDKLIF

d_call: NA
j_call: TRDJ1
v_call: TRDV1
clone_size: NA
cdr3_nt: TGTGCTCTTGGGGCCTTCCTACGTTGGGGGATACCCGATAAACTCATCTTT
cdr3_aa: CALGAFLRWGIPDKLIF

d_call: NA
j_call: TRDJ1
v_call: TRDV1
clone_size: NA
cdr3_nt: TGTGCTCTTGGGCTCCTCCCCGGACCGGGCAAACTCATCTTT
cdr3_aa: CALGLLPGPGKLIF

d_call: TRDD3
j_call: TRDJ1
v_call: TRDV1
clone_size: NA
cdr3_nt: TGTGCTCTTGGGGAATCTCCCGCCAACCGTTACTGGGGGCCTGGGCTATGGAAACTCATCTTT
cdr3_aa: CALGESPANRYWGPGLWKLIF

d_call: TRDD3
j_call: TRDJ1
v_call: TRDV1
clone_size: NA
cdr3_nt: TGTGCTCTTGTGTCCCCTGCGGGGATACGGAATAAACTCATCTTT
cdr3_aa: CALVSPAGIRNKLIF

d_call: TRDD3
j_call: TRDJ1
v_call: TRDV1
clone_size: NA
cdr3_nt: TGTGCTCTTGGGGAACTAGGACCCAACCATCCACACAGGGGGATACGCGGGAGGTCCGATAAACTCATCTTT
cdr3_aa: CALGELGPNHPHRGIRGRSDKLIF

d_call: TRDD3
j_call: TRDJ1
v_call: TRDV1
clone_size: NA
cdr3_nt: TGTGCTCTTGGGGAACTAGACGAAGAAGGGGGATCCACCGATAAACTCATCTTT
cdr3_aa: CALGELDEEGGSTDKLIF

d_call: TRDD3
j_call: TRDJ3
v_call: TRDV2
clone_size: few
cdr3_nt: TGTGCCTGTGACCCCCCTAGCGGATGGGGGATTCGCTCCTGGGACACCCGACAGATGTTTTTC
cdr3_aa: CACDPPSGWGIRSWDTRQMFF

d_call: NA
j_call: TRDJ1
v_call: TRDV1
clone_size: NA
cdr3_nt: TGTGCTCTTGGGGAATCTCTTCCGTACTCCCCCCCGTACACCGATAAACTCATCTTT
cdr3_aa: CALGESLPYSPPYTDKLIF

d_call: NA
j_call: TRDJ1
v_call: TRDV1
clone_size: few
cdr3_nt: TGTGCTCTTGGGGCCAACACCGATAAACTCATCTTT
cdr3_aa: CALGANTDKLIF

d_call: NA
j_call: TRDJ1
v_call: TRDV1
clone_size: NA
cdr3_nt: TGTGCTCTTGGGGAACCCACGGTCTACCACTCCACCGATAAACTCATCTTT
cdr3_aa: CALGEPTVYHSTDKLIF

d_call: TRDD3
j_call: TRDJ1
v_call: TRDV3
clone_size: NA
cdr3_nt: TGTGCCTTTAGTCTAACAAGTTGCTACTGGGGGTTATATAAACTCATCTTT
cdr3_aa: CAFSLTSCYWGLYKLIF

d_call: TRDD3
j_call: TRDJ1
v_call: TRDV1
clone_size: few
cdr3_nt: TGTGCTCTTGGGCCCCGTTATTCCAAACCGGCCCTGGGGGATACACCCGATAAACTCATCTTT
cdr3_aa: CALGPRYSKPALGDTPDKLIF

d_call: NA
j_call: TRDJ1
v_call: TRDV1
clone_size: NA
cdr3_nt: TGTGCTCTTGGGGATTCCCCCGGCCCACCTCCTCTACCCAGGGATTCATACACCGATAAACTCATCTTT
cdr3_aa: CALGDSPGPPPLPRDSYTDKLIF

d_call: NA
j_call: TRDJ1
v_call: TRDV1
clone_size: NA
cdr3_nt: TGTGCTCTTGGGGAAACCGTCCCACACCCCTTCGACACCGATAAACTCATCTTT
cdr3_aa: CALGETVPHPFDTDKLIF

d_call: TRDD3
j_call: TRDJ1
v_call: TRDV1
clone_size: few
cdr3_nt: TGTGCCCTTGGGGCACGAAAGGTACTGGGGGCCCTTTACACCGATAAACTCATCTTT
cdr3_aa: CALGARKVLGALYTDKLIF

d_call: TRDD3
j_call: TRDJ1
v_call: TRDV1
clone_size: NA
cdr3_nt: TGTGCTCTTGGGTCTCCTCTATCTGGGGGATACTTCGATAAACTCATCTTT
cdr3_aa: CALGSPLSGGYFDKLIF

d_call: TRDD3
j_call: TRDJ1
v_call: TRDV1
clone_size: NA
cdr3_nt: TGTGCTCTTGGGGATCCTCCAGCCACTTACTGGGGGATAGGAAACACCGATAAACTCATCTTT
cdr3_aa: CALGDPPATYWGIGNTDKLIF

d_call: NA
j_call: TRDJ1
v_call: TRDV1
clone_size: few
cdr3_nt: TGTGCTCTTGGGGAACGCGCGGCTACTAAGATCGGGGGACACACCGATAAACTCATCTTT
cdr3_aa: CALGERAATKIGGHTDKLIF

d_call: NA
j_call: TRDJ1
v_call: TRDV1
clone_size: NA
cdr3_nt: TGTGCTCTTGGGGAACTAGTGTTGATACGGTACACCGATAAACTCATCTTT
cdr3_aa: CALGELVLIRYTDKLIF

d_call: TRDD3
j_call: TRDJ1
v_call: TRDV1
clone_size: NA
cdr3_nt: TGTGCTCTTGGGGAACTAAGCGCCCTTTTCCCAACCACGCTACTGGGGGATAGGGTCGGTGCGTACACCGATAAACTCATCTTT
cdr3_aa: CALGELSALFPTTLLGDRVGAYTDKLIF

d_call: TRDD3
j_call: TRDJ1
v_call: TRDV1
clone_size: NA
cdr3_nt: TGTGCTCTTGGGGAACTGCCCCCCCTTCCTAACTGGGGGATACCAAGGTACACCGATAAACTCATCTTT
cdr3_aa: CALGELPPLPNWGIPRYTDKLIF

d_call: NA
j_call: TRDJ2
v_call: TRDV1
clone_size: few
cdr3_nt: TGTGCTCTTGGGGAACCTCCCTACACTATGAGGGATGAGGCCACAGCACAACTCTTCTTT
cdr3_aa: CALGEPPYTMRDEATAQLFF

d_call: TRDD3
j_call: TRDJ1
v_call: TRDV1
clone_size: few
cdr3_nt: TGTGCTCTTGGGGGCGGACTTCCTCCGAACTGGGGGAGACTCTCCAAGTACACCGATAAACTCATCTTT
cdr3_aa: CALGGGLPPNWGRLSKYTDKLIF

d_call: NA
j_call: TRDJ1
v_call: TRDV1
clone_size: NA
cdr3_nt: TGTGCTCTTGGGGAAAACCCTGGGGTACACACCGATAAACTCATCTTT
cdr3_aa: CALGENPGVHTDKLIF

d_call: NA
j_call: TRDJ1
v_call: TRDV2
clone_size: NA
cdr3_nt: TGTGCCTGTGACACGAAGCTGTTCGTATACACCGATAAACTCATCTTT
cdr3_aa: CACDTKLFVYTDKLIF

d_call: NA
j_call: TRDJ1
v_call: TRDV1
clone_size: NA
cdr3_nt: TGTGCTCTTGGGGTGTGGGGTTCCGATAAACTCATCTTT
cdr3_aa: CALGVWGSDKLIF

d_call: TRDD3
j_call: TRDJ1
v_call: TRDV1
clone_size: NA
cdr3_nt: TGTGCTCTTGGGGAACTAAGTCCATACTGGGGGATACTTCGGGCTAACACCGATAAACTCATCTTT
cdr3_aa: CALGELSPYWGILRANTDKLIF

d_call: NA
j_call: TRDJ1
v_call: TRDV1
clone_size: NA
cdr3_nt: TGTGCTCTTGGGGCCGGATTCCTAAACTATAAACTCATCTTT
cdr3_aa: CALGAGFLNYKLIF

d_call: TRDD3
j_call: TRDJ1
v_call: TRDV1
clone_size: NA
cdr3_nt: TGTGCTCTTGCCACCTCGCTTCCCAGGTACTGGGGGTCCGATAAACTCATCTTT
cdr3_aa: CALATSLPRYWGSDKLIF

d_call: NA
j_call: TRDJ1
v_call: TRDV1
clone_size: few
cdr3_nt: TGTGCTCTTTACGGGGGGAGAGACAATACTGGCCCGATGGGGGACACCGATAAACTCATCTTT
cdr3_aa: CALYGGRDNTGPMGDTDKLIF

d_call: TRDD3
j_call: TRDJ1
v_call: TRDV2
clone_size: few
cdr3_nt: TGTGCCTGTGACGGACTGGGGGATATTGGCACCGATAAACTCATCTTC
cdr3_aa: CACDGLGDIGTDKLIF

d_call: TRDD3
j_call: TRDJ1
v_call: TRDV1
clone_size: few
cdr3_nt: TGTGCTCTTGGGGAAGTTCGGGATGGGGATACTTGTTGTGGGGAACACACCGATAAACTCATCTTT
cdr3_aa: CALGEVRDGDTCCGEHTDKLIF

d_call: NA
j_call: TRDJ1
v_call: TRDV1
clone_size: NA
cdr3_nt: TGTGCTCTTGGGGAACTCATGGTCACTCATCCAACAAGGCGGTACACCGATAAACTCATCTTT
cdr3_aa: CALGELMVTHPTRRYTDKLIF

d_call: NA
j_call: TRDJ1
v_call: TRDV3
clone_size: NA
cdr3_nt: TGTGCCTTCACACCCACCGATAAACTCATCTTT
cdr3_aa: CAFTPTDKLIF

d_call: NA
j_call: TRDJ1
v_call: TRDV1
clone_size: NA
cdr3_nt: TGTGCTCTTGGGGAAGTCCTTCCCCGCGGGGACACCGATAAACTCATCTTT
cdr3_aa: CALGEVLPRGDTDKLIF

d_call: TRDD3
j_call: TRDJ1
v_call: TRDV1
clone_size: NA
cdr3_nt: TGCGCTCTTGGGGAACTTGGCCTTTGTGACCCTACTGGGGGACCCTACACCGATAAACTCATCTTT
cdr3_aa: CALGELGLCDPTGGPYTDKLIF

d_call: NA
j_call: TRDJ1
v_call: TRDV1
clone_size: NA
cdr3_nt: TGTGCTCTTGGGGAACCAGAACAGCGGGGCGCCCCTTGGAATAAACTCATCTTT
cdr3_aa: CALGEPEQRGAPWNKLIF

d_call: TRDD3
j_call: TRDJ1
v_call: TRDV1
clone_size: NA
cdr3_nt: TGTGCTCTTGGGGAAGGCCTTACCGACTGGGGGATTAACACCGATAAACTCATCTTT
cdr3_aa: CALGEGLTDWGINTDKLIF

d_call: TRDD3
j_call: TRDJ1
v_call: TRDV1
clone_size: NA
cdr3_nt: TGTGCTCTTGGGGGAGAACGGTGGGGGATAGGGACGTACACCGATAAACTCATCTTT
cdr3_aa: CALGGERWGIGTYTDKLIF

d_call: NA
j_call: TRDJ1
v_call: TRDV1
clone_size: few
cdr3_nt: TGTGCTCTTGGGGGACTCTATAAACTGTACTGGGAGCCGGCCGATAAACTCATCTTT
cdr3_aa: CALGGLYKLYWEPADKLIF

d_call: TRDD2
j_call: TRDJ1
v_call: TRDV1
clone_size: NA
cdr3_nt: TGTGCTCTTGGGCAGTCCGACCTTCCTACGGCTCATAAACTCATCTTT
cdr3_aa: CALGQSDLPTAHKLIF

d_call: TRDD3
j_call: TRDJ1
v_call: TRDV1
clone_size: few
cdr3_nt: TGTGCTCTTGGTCCCACGCTTCCTACGGGGGATACGCGAGGAATCACCGATAAACTCATCTTT
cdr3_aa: CALGPTLPTGDTRGITDKLIF

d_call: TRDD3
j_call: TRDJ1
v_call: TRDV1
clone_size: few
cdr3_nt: TGTGCTCTTGGAGTCAGCGCTGGGGGGTACACCGATAAACTCATCTTT
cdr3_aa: CALGVSAGGYTDKLIF

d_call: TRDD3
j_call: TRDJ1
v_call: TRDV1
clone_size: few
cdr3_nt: TGTGCTCTTGGGGAACCCCTGTACTGGGGTTGCGCCGATAAACTCATCTTT
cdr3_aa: CALGEPLYWGCADKLIF

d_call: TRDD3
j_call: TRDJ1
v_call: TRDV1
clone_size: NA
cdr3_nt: TGTGCTCTTGGGGGACCCACTACGTACTGGGGGATACGGGACCGGCACACCGATAAACTCATCTTT
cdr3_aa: CALGGPTTYWGIRDRHTDKLIF

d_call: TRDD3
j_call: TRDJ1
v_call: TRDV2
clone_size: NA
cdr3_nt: TGTGCCTGTGTCCCCCATCCGGGAGTGGGGGATCAGGGGGGACTCATCTTT
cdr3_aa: CACVPHPGVGDQGGLIF

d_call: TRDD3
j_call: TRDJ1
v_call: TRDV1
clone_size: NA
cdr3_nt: TGTGCTCTTGGGGAACTAGGGGCTAAAAGGACCCCAACTGGGGGATACGCTAAGGTGCGGTCATCAGACACCGATAAACTCATCTTT
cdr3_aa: CALGELGAKRTPTGGYAKVRSSDTDKLIF